The clone carrying this T cell receptor beta chain was picked up many times. As it was prepared, the TCRbeta library received unique molecular identifiers. In TCRdb, the PCR reads were re-called with MiXCR into one record per CDR3 protein. The table has roughly 76,000 distinct CDR3 sequences, 11% seen once. The sample is drawn from a study of T-cell reconstitution after alpha-beta-depleted transplantation in children. CDR3 length: 14 residues. Unmatched junction bases numbered 3, after V lost 3 bases and J lost 4 bases. Looked up from germline, CDR1 is SGHAT and CDR2 is FQNNGV. The gene calls are TRBV11-2 and TRBJ2-3; 8 bases align to TRBD1. Sequencing was performed on PBMCs, taken before TCRalphabeta/CD19-depleted stem cell transplant. The clonotype was recovered from a boy younger than 18 with acute myeloid leukemia, due to receive a stem cell transplant. CDR3 sequence: CASSLGQAPDTQYF. For the CDR3, the DNA is TGTGCCAGCAGCTTGGGACAGGCCCCAGATACGCAGTATTTT.